Following are 27 T cell receptor beta chains from one sample sequenced in a study of blood T cell repertoires in COVID-19 (dated by TCRdb to the early 2020s). The library was made by the immunoSEQ multiplex PCR assay. The immuneACCESS repertoire file appears here via TCRdb, limited to in-frame rearrangements. These files lack a portion of the clones; in checked studies, under half of the deficit traces to unresolved V genes, and the cause of the others is not known. The sample table records some 390,000 clones; around 87% of these occur just once. The ten largest clones capture 2.3% of the sample. The sequencing sample was made of peripheral blood. All receptors derive from an older woman with COVID-19, enrolled during active disease.

The chain has TRBV9 and TRBJ1-2, with D perhaps matching TRBD1 (6 bases). Germline CDR1 reads SGDLS; CDR2 reads YYNGEE. CDR3 length: 15 residues. With 0 bases removed from V and 5 bases from J, the gap between germline ends came to 14 bases. As DNA, the CDR3 is TGTGCCAGCAGCGTAGTTGGGCAGGGGCCTTATGGCTACACCTTC. Translated: CASSVVGQGPYGYTF.

The genes are TRBV6-6 and TRBJ1-3; D possibly corresponds to TRBD1 (6 bases). This CDR3 has 14 residues. Trimming cost V 5 bases and J 3 bases, with 11 bases left between them. The germline V gene encodes CDR1 MNHNY and CDR2 SVGAGI (reference sequence). CDR3 sequence: CASSPGTSGNTIYF. The CDR3 nucleotides are TGTGCCAGCAGTCCCGGGACAAGTGGAAACACCATATATTTT.

The V call is TRBV28, the J call TRBJ1-5, with D possibly TRBD1 on 5 matching bases. CDR3 length: 17 amino acids. Germline V gene lookup returns CDR1 MDHEN and CDR2 SYDVKM. The ends were cut back, 4 bases at V and 6 bases at J, with 22 bases in the middle. CDR3 in DNA: TGTGCCAGCAGTTATGGGGTCAGGGTCTGGTTAGGTCAGCCCCAGCATTTT. The encoded protein is CASSYGVRVWLGQPQHF. Filled out from reference TRBV28 and TRBJ1-5, the complete variable domain reads DVKVTQSSRYLVKRTGEKVFLECVQDMDHENMFWYRQDPGLGLRLIYFSYDVKMKEKGDIPEGYSVSREKKERFSLILESASTNQTSMYLCASSYGVRVWLGQPQHFGDGTRLSIL.

The chain uses TRBV7-8 and TRBJ1-2; D uncertain. Trimming took 1 base from V and 2 from J, leaving 17 bases between them. CDR1 and CDR2 from the germline V gene are SGHVS and FQNEAQ. The CDR3 is made up of 17 amino acids. The CDR3 bases are TGTGCCAGCAGCTTAGGGCGAGGGCTTGCCGGAAACTATGGCTACACCTTC. Protein: CASSLGRGLAGNYGYTF.

The chain uses TRBV9 and TRBJ2-2; 9 bases line up with TRBD1. With V trimmed by 0 bases and J by 6 bases, 6 bases remained unmatched. CDR1 is SGDLS, CDR2 YYNGEE, per germline. The length of the CDR3 is 16 residues. DNA for the CDR3: TGTGCCAGCAGCGTAGGCGTGGGACAGGGTCCCGGGGAGCTGTTTTTT. It encodes CASSVGVGQGPGELFF.

The genes are TRBV28 and TRBJ1-2, with 7 bases fitting TRBD1. After removal of 5 bases from V and 4 bases from J, the junction contained 13 bases not matched to a gene. The germline CDR1 and CDR2 sequences are MDHEN and SYDVKM. CDR3 length equals 16 residues. CDR3 in amino acids: CASSQDPGGRGYGYTF. The DNA of the CDR3 is TGTGCCAGCAGTCAGGACCCAGGGGGGCGCGGCTATGGCTACACCTTC.

V is TRBV30 and J is TRBJ1-3; tentatively, D is TRBD1 (6 bases). CDR3 length: 20 residues. Germline V gene data show CDR1 as GTSNPN and CDR2 as SVGIG (reference sequence). V was trimmed by 1 base and J by 2 bases, leaving 27 bases between them. CDR3 nucleotide sequence: TGTGCCTGGAGTGCGCTCCGGGACACAAACTCACCTTCTACTGGAAACACCATATATTTT. Translation gives CAWSALRDTNSPSTGNTIYF.

The chain employs TRBV19 and TRBJ2-1, with 12 bases matching TRBD2. This CDR3 is built from 16 residues. The germline gives CDR1 LNHDA, CDR2 SQIVND (reference sequence). With 3 bases clipped from V and 8 bases from J, the junction kept 8 bases outside the gene matches. This CDR3 is CASSIGASGGAYEQFF. The CDR3 DNA reads TGTGCCAGTAGTATTGGCGCTAGCGGGGGGGCTTATGAGCAGTTCTTC.

The chain couples TRBV18 to TRBJ2-1; possibly TRBD1 for D (6 bases). Germline CDR1 reads KGHSH; CDR2 reads LQKENI. Trimming left V 1 base short and J 4 bases short, with 8 bases between. The CDR3 is 14 amino acids. Here the CDR3 DNA reads TGTGCCAGCTCACCACTCGGACAGTACAATGAGCAGTTCTTC. Its protein product is CASSPLGQYNEQFF.

The rearrangement links TRBV30 to TRBJ1-2; 7 bases line up with TRBD1. The V gene's germline CDR1 is GTSNPN and CDR2 SVGIG (reference sequence). The CDR3 consists of 15 residues. The V and J ends lost 4 bases and 1 base, in that order; junction bases with no gene match: 9. In DNA, the CDR3 is TGTGCCTGGACCCCCTCGGACAGGTTTAACTATGGCTACACCTTC. Encoded protein: CAWTPSDRFNYGYTF.

The chain couples TRBV5-5 to TRBJ2-7; maybe TRBD1 (6 bases). The germline CDR1 and CDR2 sequences are SGHKS and YYEKEE (reference sequence). The germline V and J ends were trimmed by 2 bases and 5 bases, with 11 bases remaining between them. The CDR3 totals 13 residues. CDR3 loop: CASSLQGTNEQYF. The CDR3 DNA reads as TGTGCCAGCAGCTTACAGGGAACGAACGAGCAGTACTTC.

This sequence joins TRBV9 and TRBJ2-3; possible D gene TRBD1, 5 bases. There are 13 residues in the CDR3. Trimming left V 1 base short and J 6 bases short, with 9 bases between. Germline V lookup: CDR1 SGDLS, CDR2 YYNGEE. CDR3 amino acids: CASSVIRGDTQYF. The CDR3 DNA reads TGTGCCAGCAGCGTAATAAGGGGCGATACGCAGTATTTT.

The chain is built from TRBV5-1 and TRBJ2-2; D may be TRBD1 (5 bases). Germline loops: CDR1 SGHRS, CDR2 YFSETQ. The CDR3 length is 15 residues. V was shortened by 1 base and J by 1 base, with 8 bases between the two germline ends. Here the CDR3 reads CASSLRQGNTGELFF. CDR3 DNA sequence: TGCGCCAGCAGCTTGAGGCAGGGGAACACCGGGGAGCTGTTTTTT.

This sequence joins TRBV10-3 and TRBJ1-6; D ambiguous. The CDR3 totals 15 residues. V was trimmed by 6 bases and J by 0 bases, leaving 9 bases between them. Germline V CDR1 and CDR2: ENHRY, SYGVKD. CDR3 in amino acids: CAISGRSSYNSPLHF. CDR3 coding DNA: TGTGCCATCAGCGGTCGGAGCTCCTATAATTCACCCCTCCACTTT.

The chain carries TRBV5-1 and TRBJ1-2; 9 bases line up with TRBD1. This CDR3 comprises 15 residues. From germline, CDR1 is SGHRS and CDR2 YFSETQ. Trimming at V came to 4 bases and at J to 5 bases, leaving 9 bases not matched to a gene. Here the CDR3 reads CASSASGTGSYGYTF. Written as DNA, the CDR3 is TGCGCCAGCAGCGCCTCCGGGACAGGGTCTTATGGCTACACCTTC.

The CDR3 coding sequence is TGTGCCAGCAGCGATACAAGCTCTGGAAACACCATATATTTT. This encodes CASSDTSSGNTIYF. This chain joins TRBV7-9 and TRBJ1-3; no reliable D call. The CDR3 extends over 14 amino acids. CDR1 and CDR2 from the germline V gene are SEHNR and FQNEAQ (reference sequence). V was clipped by 5 bases and J by 0 bases, with 8 bases between them.

The DNA for the CDR3 is TGTGCCAGCAGCACGGGTTCTGGGTCTGGGGCCAACGTCCTGACTTTC. Translation: CASSTGSGSGANVLTF. The chain couples TRBV11-2 to TRBJ2-6; D call uncertain. This CDR3 is 16 amino acids long. Per the germline V gene, CDR1 is SGHAT and CDR2 is FQNNGV. V lost 5 bases to trimming and J lost 1 base, with 12 bases between them. Using reference TRBV11-2 and TRBJ2-6 for the parts outside the CDR3, the full variable domain is EAGVAQSPRYKIIEKRQSVAFWCNPISGHATLYWYQQILGQGPKLLIQFQNNGVVDDSQLPKDRFSAERLKGVDSTLKIQPAKLEDSAVYLCASSTGSGSGANVLTFGAGSRLTVL.

The CDR3 nucleotides read TGTGCCAGCAGTTTCGTGTCAGGGACTGGAAACACCATATATTTT. Protein product: CASSFVSGTGNTIYF. V gene TRBV28 combines with J gene TRBJ1-3; D is perhaps TRBD1 (5 bases). Trimming removed 3 bases at V and 2 bases at J, with 11 bases between. This CDR3 region has 15 residues. CDR1 and CDR2 (germline): MDHEN, SYDVKM.

J is TRBJ2-1 and V is TRBV6-6; D is ambiguous. Germline loops: CDR1 MNHNY, CDR2 SVGAGI (reference sequence). Between the trimmed V and J ends, which lost 0 bases and 5 bases, there was a span of 8 bases. This CDR3 is built from 14 residues. This CDR3 reads CASSYSGSHNEQFF. CDR3 bases: TGTGCCAGCAGTTACTCGGGTAGCCACAATGAGCAGTTCTTC.

The chain links TRBV3-1 (or the pseudogene TRBV3-2) to TRBJ2-7, with D possibly being TRBD1 (6 bases). Trimming took off 0 bases at V and 6 bases at J, with 15 bases between the two ends. The CDR3 has 15 amino acids. Germline values: CDR1 LGHDT, CDR2 YNNKEL (reference sequence). CDR3 nucleotide sequence: TGTGCCAGCAGCCAAGAAGAGCTGGACAGTGGCGAGCAGTACTTC. Protein: CASSQEELDSGEQYF.

The chain links TRBV2 to TRBJ1-6; TRBD1 agrees at 8 bases. V shed 5 bases, J shed 7 bases, and the junction held 4 bases outside the gene matches. CDR1 SNHLY and CDR2 FYNNEI come from the germline V gene. The CDR3 spans 14 residues. The CDR3 loop reads CASSLDRANSPLHF. CDR3 nucleotides: TGTGCCAGCAGTTTGGACAGGGCCAATTCACCCCTCCACTTT.

The V gene is TRBV7-9, the J gene TRBJ1-5; a weak D match, TRBD1 (5 bases). The germline V gene encodes CDR1 SEHNR and CDR2 FQNEAQ (reference sequence). V lost 4 bases and J 4 bases, leaving 11 bases between the germline ends. CDR3 size: 14 residues. CDR3 sequence (DNA): TGTGCCAGCAGCTACGGGCCAGGGAATCAGCCCCAGCATTTT. This codes for CASSYGPGNQPQHF.

J is TRBJ2-1 and V is TRBV19, with 12 bases that match TRBD2. V shed 5 bases, J shed 5 bases, and the junction held 16 bases outside the gene matches. The CDR3 runs 19 residues. CDR1 LNHDA and CDR2 SQIVND come from the germline V gene (reference sequence). The chain's CDR3 is CASSQVSLAGGSTHNEQFF. The CDR3 DNA reads as TGTGCCAGTAGTCAAGTTTCTCTAGCGGGGGGGAGTACCCACAATGAGCAGTTCTTC.

The chain has TRBV5-1 and TRBJ2-3; 12 bases line up with TRBD1. V gave up 3 bases and J gave up 6 bases; unmatched junction bases: 5. Germline CDR1 is SGHRS and CDR2 is YFSETQ. The CDR3 spans 15 residues. CDR3 in amino acids: CASSSTGQGADTQYF. CDR3 sequence (DNA): TGCGCCAGCAGCTCCACGGGACAGGGGGCCGATACGCAGTATTTT. Based on the CDR3 plus reference TRBV5-1 and TRBJ2-3, the full variable domain is KAGVTQTPRYLIKTRGQQVTLSCSPISGHRSVSWYQQTPGQGLQFLFEYFSETQRNKGNFPGRFSGRQFSNSRSEMNVSTLELGDSALYLCASSSTGQGADTQYFGPGTRLTVL.

The gene calls are TRBV18 and TRBJ2-7, with unresolved D. The germline V gene has CDR1 KGHSH and CDR2 LQKENI. Trimming shortened V by 2 bases and J by 3 bases, and 8 bases separated the two germline ends. This CDR3 has 13 residues. The DNA for the CDR3 is TGTGCCAGCTCACCAGGCGGCAACTACGAGCAGTACTTC. Translating it yields CASSPGGNYEQYF.

The V and J genes are TRBV2 and TRBJ1-1; D remains unclear. CDR1 and CDR2 (germline): SNHLY, FYNNEI. The CDR3 runs to 13 residues. V lost 2 bases to trimming and J lost 7 bases, with 11 bases between them. The CDR3 bases are TGTGCCAGCAGTGAACGGGGAGGGAATGAAGCTTTCTTT. As protein: CASSERGGNEAFF. Full variable domain (missing parts from reference TRBV2 and TRBJ1-1): EPEVTQTPSHQVTQMGQEVILRCVPISNHLYFYWYRQILGQKVEFLVSFYNNEISEKSEIFDDQFSVERPDGSNFTLKIRSTKLEDSAMYFCASSERGGNEAFFGQGTRLTVV.

The V gene is TRBV7-2, the J gene TRBJ2-7; D is possibly TRBD2 (6 bases). In germline, CDR1 is SGHTA, CDR2 FQGNSA. V lost 5 bases and J lost 5, with 13 bases in between. This CDR3 comprises 13 residues. In DNA, the CDR3 is TGTGCCAGCAGCACACGAGGCGGGGACGAGCAGTACTTC. The encoded protein is CASSTRGGDEQYF.